The 20 T cell receptor beta chains given below trace back to one sample, sequenced in a study of blood T cell repertoires in COVID-19 (TCRdb year 2020). To prepare the library, the immunoSEQ multiplex PCR assay was applied. TCRdb took over this immuneACCESS table, retaining in-frame rearrangements with V and J assigned. Such tables are incomplete; in checked studies, under half of the missing clones stem from an unresolved V gene, and the remainder is unexplained. The sample includes about 200,000 clones, with roughly 88% observed a single time. The leading ten clones occupy about 12% of the sample. The sequencing sample was made of peripheral blood. Receptors were obtained from a human donor in a cohort sampled during active COVID-19.

V is TRBV15 and J is TRBJ1-1, with a tentative D call TRBD1 (5 bases). The CDR3 contains 14 residues. Per the germline V gene, CDR1 is LNHNV and CDR2 is YYDKDF (reference sequence). V lost 5 bases and J lost 1, with 11 bases in between. CDR3 amino acids: CATSGWTTNTEAFF. In nucleotides, the CDR3 is TGTGCCACCAGCGGCTGGACAACGAACACTGAAGCTTTCTTT.

The rearrangement joins TRBV18 to TRBJ2-7; D is ambiguous. This CDR3 is built from 13 residues. CDR1 and CDR2 (germline): KGHSH, LQKENI. Trimming pared 7 bases from V and 2 bases from J, leaving 12 bases between. The CDR3 DNA reads TGTGCCAGCTTTGACAATACCGCCTACGAGCAGTACTTC. Translating gives CASFDNTAYEQYF.

The chain couples TRBV10-2 to TRBJ2-5; 12 bases are a match to TRBD2. The trim removed 7 bases at V and 1 base at J, leaving 4 bases unmatched. This CDR3 has 15 residues. Germline V gives CDR1 WSHSY, CDR2 SAAADI. CDR3 in amino acids: CASTLAGGFQETQYF. The CDR3 DNA reads TGCGCCAGCACCCTAGCGGGAGGGTTCCAAGAGACCCAGTACTTC.

This clone has a single count. This chain joins TRBV7-2 and TRBJ1-1; TRBD1 might be the D (5 bases). Germline CDR1 SGHTA, CDR2 FQGNSA. CDR3 length: 15 amino acids. V was clipped by 5 bases and J by 1 base, with 14 bases between them. The CDR3 spells CASSPRVGGNTEAFF. CDR3 DNA sequence: TGTGCCAGCAGCCCTCGGGTCGGGGGGAACACTGAAGCTTTCTTT.

The chain couples TRBV6-5 to TRBJ2-6, with D possibly TRBD1 on 5 matching bases. V gave up 6 bases and J gave up 0 bases, with 9 bases separating them. The germline CDR1 and CDR2 sequences are MNHEY and SVGAGI. There are 15 residues in the CDR3. The CDR3, as DNA: TGTGCCAGCAGGACAGCTTCCTCTGGGGCCAACGTCCTGACTTTC. As protein: CASRTASSGANVLTF.

This sequence joins TRBV7-9 and TRBJ2-2, with D possibly being TRBD2 (6 bases). Trimming took off 10 bases at V and 4 bases at J, with 13 bases between the two ends. Germline V gene lookup returns CDR1 SEHNR and CDR2 FQNEAQ (reference sequence). The CDR3 runs to 13 residues. This chain's CDR3 is CATQGAGTGELFF. The CDR3 nucleotides read TGTGCCACCCAGGGAGCGGGCACCGGGGAGCTGTTTTTT.

This chain joins TRBV2 and TRBJ2-7, with TRBD1 matching 11 bases. CDR1 and CDR2 (germline): SNHLY, FYNNEI. The trim removed 6 bases at V and 3 bases at J, leaving 1 base unmatched. The length of the CDR3 is 13 residues. DNA of the CDR3: TGTGCCAGCAGGGGGACAGGGGGCTACGAGCAGTACTTC. Translating it yields CASRGTGGYEQYF.

J is TRBJ2-7 and V is TRBV6-5; 7 nucleotides align to TRBD2. The V gene end was trimmed by 5 bases and the J gene end by 4 bases; junction bases not matched to a gene: 11. The CDR3 contains 15 residues. The V gene's germline CDR1 is MNHEY and CDR2 SVGAGI. The CDR3 DNA reads as TGTGCCAGCAGTCGTAGCGGGCGGAGCTCGTACGAGCAGTACTTC. This encodes CASSRSGRSSYEQYF.

The chain is built from TRBV5-1 and TRBJ2-2; 7 positions match TRBD2. Germline V lookup: CDR1 SGHRS, CDR2 YFSETQ. CDR3 length: 14 amino acids. After removal of 3 bases from V and 7 bases from J, the junction contained 6 bases not matched to a gene. CDR3 bases: TGCGCCAGCAGCTGGGCCAGCGGGAACGGGGAGCTGTTTTTT. It translates to CASSWASGNGELFF.

The J gene is TRBJ1-6, the V gene TRBV6-6; the match to TRBD1 covers 7 bases. The CDR3 loop spans 15 amino acids. The V segment lost 2 bases and the J segment 9 bases; nucleotides outside the gene matches: 7. In germline, CDR1 is MNHNY, CDR2 SVGAGI (reference sequence). CDR3 loop: CASSYPGGGFSPLHF. The CDR3, as DNA: TGTGCCAGCAGTTACCCAGGGGGTGGCTTTTCACCCCTCCACTTT.

The chain recombines TRBV5-6 with TRBJ2-2, with D perhaps TRBD1 (6 bases). The V end lost 0 bases, the J end lost 4 bases, and 16 bases lay between the germline ends. The CDR3 has 17 amino acids. Germline CDR1 is SGHDT and CDR2 is YYEEEE. CDR3 DNA sequence: TGTGCCAGCAGCTTGGTTTTAGGGGGTACTGGCACCGGGGAGCTGTTTTTT. Translating it yields CASSLVLGGTGTGELFF.

The chain is built from TRBV15 and TRBJ2-2; D might be TRBD1 (5 bases). V dropped 1 base and J dropped 7 bases, with 13 bases sitting between them. Germline-derived CDR1 and CDR2 are LNHNV and YYDKDF (reference sequence). The CDR3 is made up of 15 amino acids. As DNA, the CDR3 is TGTGCCACCAGCAGAGTCGCCAGGGCGGACGGGGAGCTGTTTTTT. This sequence encodes CATSRVARADGELFF.

This clone was seen once. This chain uses TRBV4-2 with TRBJ1-5; no firm D call. V was pared by 0 bases and J by 0 bases, with 6 bases between. Per the germline V gene, CDR1 is LGHNA and CDR2 is YNFKEQ. This CDR3 has 15 residues. In DNA form, the CDR3 reads TGTGCCAGCAGCCAAGAGGCTCTTAGCAATCAGCCCCAGCATTTT. Its protein is CASSQEALSNQPQHF.

This rearrangement joins TRBV6-5 to TRBJ2-2, with TRBD2 matching over 11 bases. This CDR3 has 14 amino acids. Trimming removed 6 bases from V and 7 bases from J; junction bases left unmatched: 4. Per germline, CDR1 MNHEY and CDR2 SVGAGI. The CDR3 nucleotides read TGTGCCAGCAGACTAGCGGGAGTTGGCGGGGAGCTGTTTTTT. This sequence encodes CASRLAGVGGELFF.

The J gene is TRBJ2-7, the V gene TRBV24-1, with a possible D match to TRBD2 (6 bases). This CDR3 comprises 12 residues. Germline CDR1 is KGHDR and CDR2 is SFDVKD. V lost 2 bases and J 6 bases, leaving 7 bases between the germline ends. The DNA for the CDR3 is TGTGCCACCAGTGATTCCGGGGGCGAGCAGTACTTC. This sequence encodes CATSDSGGEQYF.

The chain uses TRBV5-6 and TRBJ2-6; 7 nucleotides match TRBD1. The V gene's germline CDR1 is SGHDT and CDR2 YYEEEE. The CDR3 has 15 amino acids. V trimming: 6 bases; J trimming: 0 bases; junction bases outside the gene matches: 3. The CDR3 loop is CASIQGFSGANVLTF. In nucleotides, the CDR3 is TGTGCCAGCATACAGGGGTTCTCTGGGGCCAACGTCCTGACTTTC.

V and J are TRBV9 and TRBJ2-1; 10 bases align to TRBD2. The V gene's germline CDR1 is SGDLS and CDR2 YYNGEE. CDR3 length: 15 residues. V dropped 0 bases and J dropped 8; count of bases not matched to a gene: 5. The CDR3: CASSVDPSGRDEQFF. The CDR3 DNA reads as TGTGCCAGCAGCGTAGACCCTAGCGGGAGAGATGAGCAGTTCTTC.

The genes are TRBV10-2 and TRBJ2-1, with 13 bases matching TRBD2. Trimming at V came to 6 bases and at J to 9 bases, leaving 11 bases not matched to a gene. The CDR3 contains 16 residues. Germline loops: CDR1 WSHSY, CDR2 SAAADI. This CDR3 reads CASSGTSGTAVSEQFF. The CDR3 DNA reads TGCGCCAGCAGCGGGACTAGCGGGACGGCGGTATCTGAGCAGTTCTTC.

The chain is built from TRBV19 and TRBJ1-5, with a possible D match to TRBD1 (5 bases). The CDR3 loop spans 17 amino acids. V was clipped by 4 bases and J by 6 bases, with 22 bases between them. CDR1 and CDR2 (germline): LNHDA, SQIVND (reference sequence). The CDR3 DNA reads TGTGCCAGTAGTACACCCTGGGTTACAGGTTTAAGTCAGCCCCAGCATTTT. It yields the protein CASSTPWVTGLSQPQHF.

The gene calls are TRBV19 and TRBJ2-7, with 9 bases aligning to TRBD1. V gave up 3 bases and J gave up 6 bases; unmatched junction bases: 9. CDR1 is LNHDA, CDR2 SQIVND, per germline (reference sequence). This CDR3 has 15 amino acids. The CDR3 reads CASSIQGQGIIEQYF. As DNA, the CDR3 is TGTGCCAGTAGTATTCAGGGACAGGGAATTATCGAGCAGTACTTC.